This record concerns one T cell receptor (beta chain) sequence. The antigen is not known. This entry is derived from a study of T-cell memory formation after mild COVID-19. Across the whole study: Largely, the TCR clusters proved donor specific.

Germline-derived CDR1 and CDR2 are SGHVS and FQNEAQ. The CDR3 covers 16 residues. The V and J ends lost 5 bases and 9 bases, in that order; junction bases with no gene match: 11. General study points: CD4+ bias marked clones expanding day 15 to 37, unlike balanced contracting clones.

TCRdb used MiXCR to reprocess the 5' RACE reads, holding one entry per CDR3 protein. This repertoire shows hundreds of thousands of distinct CDR3 sequences, roughly 23% found once; its top ten account for around 13%. The source of this sequence is an adult woman who had mild COVID-19 (a few samples of this study predate the infection). Cell type and time point are not known. The chain joins TRBV7-8 to TRBJ2-1, with 12 nucleotides matching TRBD2. Sequenced: PBMCs or a T cell subset sorted from them (not recorded which). CDR3 nucleotide sequence: TGTGCCAGCAGCGGACCGACTAGCGGGAGTACTCCTGAGCAGTTCTTC. The encoded protein is CASSGPTSGSTPEQFF.